This T cell receptor beta chain was recorded in a study of OX40 agonist ivuxolimab in advanced cancers. Study information: Earlier treatment with anti-PD-1, anti-PD-L1 or anti-CTLA-4 was permitted, and over 35% had received some. Three patients responded partially, comprising one with hepatocellular carcinoma and two with cutaneous melanoma.

The CDR3 is 15 residues long. V was shortened by 4 bases and J by 2 bases, with 13 bases between the two germline ends. Germline lookup yields CDR1 KGHSH and CDR2 LQKENI. This clone was observed once. Its antigen is not known. General study results and limits: CD8+ T cells were the subset that, on average, had more expanded clones than CD4+. Partial responders at 0.1-3.0 mg/kg showed near-lowest clonal expansion.

The protocol was immunoSEQ multiplex PCR, while the TCRdb copy is restricted to in-frame clones and leaves out a portion. This sample has tens of thousands of clones, with approximately 86% found just once. The origin of this receptor is an adult with an advanced solid tumor such as melanoma, head and neck, liver or kidney cancer. V is TRBV18 and J is TRBJ2-3; the D is unclear. Sequencing was performed on CD4+ or CD8+ T cells sorted from blood, taken in a trial of the OX40 agonist ivuxolimab. The DNA for the CDR3 is TGTGCCAGCTCACAATTAGGACCACACACAGATACGCAGTATTTT. Translated: CASSQLGPHTDTQYF.